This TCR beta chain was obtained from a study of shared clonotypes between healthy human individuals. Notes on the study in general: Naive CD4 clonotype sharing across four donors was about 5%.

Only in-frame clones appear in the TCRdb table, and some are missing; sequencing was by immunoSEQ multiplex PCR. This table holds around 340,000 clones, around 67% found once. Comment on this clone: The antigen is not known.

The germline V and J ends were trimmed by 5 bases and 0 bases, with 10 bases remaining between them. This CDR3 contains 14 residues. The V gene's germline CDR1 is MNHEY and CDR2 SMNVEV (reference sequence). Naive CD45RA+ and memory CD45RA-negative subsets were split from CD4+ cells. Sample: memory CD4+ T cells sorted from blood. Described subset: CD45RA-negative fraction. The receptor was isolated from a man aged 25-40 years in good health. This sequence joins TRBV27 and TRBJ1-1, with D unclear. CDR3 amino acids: CASSLSFLNTEAFF. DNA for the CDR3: TGTGCCAGCAGTCTCTCTTTTTTGAACACTGAAGCTTTCTTT.